This entry lists 10 T cell receptor beta chains sequenced from one sample in a study of T-cell reconstitution after alpha-beta-depleted transplantation in children. The library targeted TCRbeta and was prepared with unique molecular identifiers. Via MiXCR, TCRdb re-called the PCR reads, giving one row per CDR3 protein. This table has roughly 500,000 distinct CDR3 sequences, approximately 30% appearing once. Material: PBMCs from the stem cell graft donor, obtained from the stem cell graft. These receptors all come from a human donor who donated a stem cell graft to a child with aplastic anemia.

The rearrangement uses TRBV12-3 or TRBV12-4 and TRBJ2-2, with D tentatively TRBD1 or TRBD2 (5 bases each). This CDR3 is 18 amino acids long. V gave up 3 bases and J gave up 9 bases, with 26 bases separating them. This CDR3 is CASSFLTRTMYRGRELFF. The CDR3 DNA follows: TGTGCCAGCAGTTTTCTGACAAGAACAATGTACCGGGGCCGGGAGCTGTTTTTT.

J is TRBJ2-5 and V is TRBV18; D not certain. Germline CDR1 KGHSH, CDR2 LQKENI. V lost 5 bases and J lost 4, with 17 bases in between. The CDR3 contains 15 residues. For the CDR3, the DNA is TGTGCCAGCTCAGGCAGGTCCACCGCAGGAGAGACCCAGTACTTC. It encodes CASSGRSTAGETQYF.

This clonotype was observed a few times. V usage is TRBV4-1 and J usage is TRBJ2-2; 7 bases agree with TRBD1. V lost 0 bases to trimming and J lost 7 bases; unmatched junction nucleotides: 11. Germline lookup yields CDR1 MGHRA and CDR2 YSYEKL. This CDR3 contains 17 residues. This chain's CDR3 is CASSQDFRGQFGGELFF. CDR3 nucleotide sequence: TGCGCCAGCAGCCAAGATTTCAGGGGACAGTTTGGCGGGGAGCTGTTTTTT.

The V gene is TRBV7-2, the J gene TRBJ1-4; 8 bases are shared with TRBD1. CDR3 length equals 15 residues. Germline values: CDR1 SGHTA, CDR2 FQGNSA. Losses at the gene ends were 1 base for V and 7 bases for J; bases not matched to a gene: 5. In DNA form, the CDR3 reads TGTGCCAGCAGCTTAGGACAGGGGATTGGTGAAAAACTGTTTTTT. Translation gives CASSLGQGIGEKLFF.

The CDR3 bases are TGTGCCAGCACGGGTAACCGGGTCCACGAGCAGTACTTC. It encodes CASTGNRVHEQYF. The chain combines TRBV28 with TRBJ2-7; no clear D. The length of the CDR3 is 13 residues. V shed 7 bases and J shed 5 bases, with 15 bases lying between them. Germline loops: CDR1 MDHEN, CDR2 SYDVKM.

The rearrangement joins TRBV5-1 to TRBJ1-2, with unresolved D. Germline loops: CDR1 SGHRS, CDR2 YFSETQ. Trimming took 4 bases from V and 0 from J, leaving 10 bases between them. The CDR3 covers 14 residues. The CDR3 region is CASSVETANYGYTF. CDR3 sequence (DNA): TGCGCCAGCAGCGTGGAGACGGCTAACTATGGCTACACCTTC. Using reference TRBV5-1 and TRBJ1-2 for the parts outside the CDR3, the full variable domain is KAGVTQTPRYLIKTRGQQVTLSCSPISGHRSVSWYQQTPGQGLQFLFEYFSETQRNKGNFPGRFSGRQFSNSRSEMNVSTLELGDSALYLCASSVETANYGYTFGSGTRLTVV.

In its sample, this clonotype was seen a few times. V is TRBV5-1 and J is TRBJ1-6, with D tentatively TRBD1 (5 bases). The CDR3 spans 16 residues. The V and J ends lost 4 bases and 6 bases respectively, with 17 bases between them. Germline V CDR1 and CDR2: SGHRS, YFSETQ. The chain's CDR3 is CASSNDRSSPNSPLHF. The CDR3 nucleotides read TGCGCCAGCAGCAACGACAGATCAAGTCCTAATTCACCCCTCCACTTT.

The rearrangement uses TRBV29-1 and TRBJ2-2; TRBD2 matches 9 bases. The CDR3 covers 15 residues. Per the germline V gene, CDR1 is SQVTM and CDR2 is ANQGSEA. Trimming at V came to 7 bases and at J to 4 bases, leaving 10 bases not matched to a gene. The CDR3 DNA is TGCAGCGCCGGGCATAGCGGGAGCTCCACCGGGGAGCTGTTTTTT. The encoded protein is CSAGHSGSSTGELFF.

This clonotype was seen only a few times. The genes are TRBV15 and TRBJ2-3; no clear D gene. V was pared by 0 bases and J by 0 bases, with 10 bases between. CDR1 is LNHNV and CDR2 is YYDKDF in the germline V gene (reference sequence). The CDR3 is 16 amino acids. The CDR3 nucleotides are TGTGCCACCAGCAGAGAGGGTCGCGAGAGCACAGATACGCAGTATTTT. Encoded protein: CATSREGRESTDTQYF.

The chain joins TRBV7-2 to TRBJ2-3, with TRBD1 identical over 9 bases. Trimming removed 1 base from V and 3 bases from J; junction bases left unmatched: 2. The CDR3 is made up of 15 amino acids. Germline V gene lookup returns CDR1 SGHTA and CDR2 FQGNSA. CDR3 nucleotides: TGTGCCAGCAGCTTAGGGGGGACAGGGACAGATACGCAGTATTTT. Translation: CASSLGGTGTDTQYF.